A single sample gave rise to the 6 T cell receptor beta chains below, sequenced in a study of shared T cell receptors in the human thymus. The repertoire was sequenced with immunoSEQ multiplex PCR; TCRdb's copy has only in-frame clones and lacks some. The repertoire holds about 660,000 clones, with around 89% as singletons. The data also belong to a second study, concerning human thymus T cells.

Source material: thymocytes. The receptors derive from a boy in the first two years of life with a congenital heart defect.

The V call is TRBV9, the J call TRBJ2-7; possibly TRBD2 for D (6 bases). The V end was cut by 3 bases, the J end by 3 bases, with 19 bases between. CDR3 length equals 16 residues. CDR1 is SGDLS, CDR2 YYNGEE, per germline. CDR3: CASSGTSCRVHYEQYF. CDR3 coding DNA: TGTGCCAGCAGCGGTACTAGCTGCAGAGTCCACTACGAGCAGTACTTC.

The chain combines TRBV30 with TRBJ2-2, with D possibly being TRBD2 (6 bases). The CDR3 extends over 15 amino acids. Trimming left V 0 bases short and J 1 base short, with 9 bases between. The germline V gene has CDR1 GTSNPN and CDR2 SVGIG (reference sequence). CDR3: CAWSVWRENTGELFF. Written as DNA, the CDR3 is TGTGCCTGGAGTGTATGGAGGGAGAACACCGGGGAGCTGTTTTTT.

This clone was counted a few times. V gene TRBV4-3 combines with J gene TRBJ1-4; weak D call: TRBD1 (5 bases). The ends were cut back, 2 bases at V and 8 bases at J, with 18 bases in the middle. Germline V gene data show CDR1 as LGHNA and CDR2 as YSLEER. CDR3 length equals 16 residues. CDR3 bases: TGCGCCAGCAGCCAATACCCTCTAGGCGGGGGGGAAAAACTGTTTTTT. Translating it yields CASSQYPLGGGEKLFF.

The rearrangement links TRBV7-2 to TRBJ2-5, with D maybe TRBD1 (6 bases). V was pared by 6 bases and J by 5 bases, with 22 bases between. This CDR3 is 16 amino acids long. Germline loops: CDR1 SGHTA, CDR2 FQGNSA. CDR3 sequence: CASRLRQARGYETQYF. The CDR3, as DNA: TGTGCCAGCAGATTAAGACAGGCGAGAGGTTACGAGACCCAGTACTTC.

The chain has TRBV14 and TRBJ1-2; D not resolved. The CDR3 is 15 residues long. CDR1 and CDR2 from the germline V gene are SGHDN and FVKESK. Deletions cut 0 bases from V and 3 bases from J, with 11 bases between. The CDR3 is CASSQEALQDYGYTF. The CDR3 coding sequence is TGTGCCAGCAGCCAAGAAGCCCTCCAGGACTATGGCTACACCTTC.

This chain connects TRBV7-2 to TRBJ2-7, with TRBD2 matching over 14 bases. The CDR3 length is 15 residues. Germline loops: CDR1 SGHTA, CDR2 FQGNSA. V shed 7 bases, J shed 3 bases, and the junction held 5 bases outside the gene matches. This CDR3 is CASTCGLAGGYEQYF. The CDR3 DNA reads TGTGCCAGCACCTGCGGACTAGCGGGGGGCTACGAGCAGTACTTC.